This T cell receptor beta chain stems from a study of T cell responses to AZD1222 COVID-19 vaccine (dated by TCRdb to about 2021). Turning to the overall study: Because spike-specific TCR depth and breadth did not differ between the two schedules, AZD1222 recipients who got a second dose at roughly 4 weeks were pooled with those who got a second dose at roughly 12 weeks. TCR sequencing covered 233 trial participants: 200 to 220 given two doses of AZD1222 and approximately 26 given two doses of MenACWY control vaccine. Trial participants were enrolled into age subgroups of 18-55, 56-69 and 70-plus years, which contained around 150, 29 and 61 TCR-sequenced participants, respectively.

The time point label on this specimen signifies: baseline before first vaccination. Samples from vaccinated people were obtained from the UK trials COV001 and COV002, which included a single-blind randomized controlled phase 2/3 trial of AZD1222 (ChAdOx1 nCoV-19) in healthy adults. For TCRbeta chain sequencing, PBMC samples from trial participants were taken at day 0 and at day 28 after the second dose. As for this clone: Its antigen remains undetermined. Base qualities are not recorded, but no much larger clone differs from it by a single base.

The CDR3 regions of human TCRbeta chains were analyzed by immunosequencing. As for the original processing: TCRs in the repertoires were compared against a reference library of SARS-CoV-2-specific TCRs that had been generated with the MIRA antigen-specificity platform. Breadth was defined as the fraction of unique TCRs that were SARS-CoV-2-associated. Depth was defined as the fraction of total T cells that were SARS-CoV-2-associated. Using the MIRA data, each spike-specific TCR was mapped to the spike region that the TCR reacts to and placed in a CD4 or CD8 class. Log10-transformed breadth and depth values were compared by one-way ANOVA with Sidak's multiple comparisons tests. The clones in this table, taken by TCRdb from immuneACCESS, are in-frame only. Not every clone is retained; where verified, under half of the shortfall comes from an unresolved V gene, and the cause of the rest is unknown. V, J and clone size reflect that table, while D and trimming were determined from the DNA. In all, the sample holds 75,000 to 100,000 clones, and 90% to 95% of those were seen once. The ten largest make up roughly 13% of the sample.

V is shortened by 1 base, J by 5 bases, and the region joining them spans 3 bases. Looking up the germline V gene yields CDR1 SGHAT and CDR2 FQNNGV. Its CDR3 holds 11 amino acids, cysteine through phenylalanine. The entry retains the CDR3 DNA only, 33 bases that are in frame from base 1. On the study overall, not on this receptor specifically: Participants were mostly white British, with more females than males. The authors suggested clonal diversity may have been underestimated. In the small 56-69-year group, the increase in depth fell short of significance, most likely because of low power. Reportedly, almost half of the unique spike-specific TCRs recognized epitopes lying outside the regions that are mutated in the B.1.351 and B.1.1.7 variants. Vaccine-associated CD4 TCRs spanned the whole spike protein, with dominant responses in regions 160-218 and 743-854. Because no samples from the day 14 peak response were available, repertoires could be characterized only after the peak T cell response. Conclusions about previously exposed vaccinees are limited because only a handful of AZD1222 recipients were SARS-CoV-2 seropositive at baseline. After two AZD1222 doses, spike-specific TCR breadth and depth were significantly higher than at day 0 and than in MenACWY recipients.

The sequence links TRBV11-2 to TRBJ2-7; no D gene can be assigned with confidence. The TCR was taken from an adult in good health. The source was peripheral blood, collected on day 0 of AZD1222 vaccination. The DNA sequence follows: TGTGCCAGCAGCTTAGGTAACGAGCAGTACTTC. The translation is CASSLGNEQYF. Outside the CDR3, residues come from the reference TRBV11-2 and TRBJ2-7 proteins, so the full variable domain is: EAGVAQSPRYKIIEKRQSVAFWCNPISGHATLYWYQQILGQGPKLLIQFQNNGVVDDSQLPKDRFSAERLKGVDSTLKIQPAKLEDSAVYLCASSLGNEQYFGPGTRLTVT.